This T cell receptor beta chain was identified in a study of blood T cell repertoires in COVID-19. Generated by immunoSEQ multiplex PCR, the TCRdb table keeps only in-frame clones and is missing some. The sample records around 63,000 clones, approximately 87% being singletons. V shed 0 bases, J shed 9 bases, and the junction held 6 bases outside the gene matches. The CDR3 has 16 amino acids. Germline CDR1 reads LGHNA; CDR2 reads YSLEER. V gene TRBV4-3 combines with J gene TRBJ1-6; 9 nucleotides line up with TRBD1. Input material: peripheral blood. The TCR comes from a woman between 55 and 75 years old with acute or convalescent COVID-19. In nucleotides, the CDR3 is TGCGCCAGCAGCCAAGAGCCGGGACAGGGACTTTCACCCCTCCACTTT. Amino acid sequence: CASSQEPGQGLSPLHF.